One sample yielded the 23 T cell receptor beta chains listed below, sequenced in a study of CD4 T cells in relation to SARS-CoV-2 and coronaviruses. Unexposed donor CD4+ T cells date from about 2011-2018, before the COVID-19 pandemic. The assay was immunoSEQ multiplex PCR, and TCRdb's table has in-frame clones only and misses some. Among about 68,000 clones, more than 85% were seen once, and the ten largest hold 0.2% to 0.25%. The source material was naive CD4+ T cells from PBMCs. Subset here: naive CD4+ T cells isolated by negative enrichment. The receptor set was obtained from a human donor in good health.

V and J are TRBV3-1 (or the pseudogene TRBV3-2) and TRBJ2-4, with D perhaps matching TRBD1 (5 bases). Deletions cut 3 bases from V and 1 base from J, with 7 bases between. This CDR3 is built from 14 residues. In germline, CDR1 is LGHDT, CDR2 YNNKEL (reference sequence). The CDR3 spells CASSHKGAKNIQYF. As DNA, the CDR3 is TGTGCCAGCAGCCACAAGGGGGCCAAAAACATTCAGTACTTC.

This clone was counted only a few times. The genes are TRBV5-1 and TRBJ2-2; D is perhaps TRBD2 (6 bases). V shed 4 bases and J shed 5 bases, with 12 bases lying between them. Germline loops: CDR1 SGHRS, CDR2 YFSETQ. This CDR3 contains 14 residues. CDR3 sequence: CASSVLSGTGELFF. CDR3 sequence (DNA): TGCGCCAGCAGCGTACTGAGCGGGACCGGGGAGCTGTTTTTT.

The V call is TRBV19, the J call TRBJ1-3, with no clear D. The CDR3 sequence is 13 residues long. Germline V lookup: CDR1 LNHDA, CDR2 SQIVND (reference sequence). V lost 5 bases and J lost 3, with 8 bases in between. CDR3 residues: CASSALRGNTIYF. The CDR3 coding sequence is TGTGCCAGTAGTGCGCTTCGTGGAAACACCATATATTTT.

The genes are TRBV7-9 and TRBJ1-3; no clear D gene. Trimming shortened V by 0 bases and J by 3 bases, and 6 bases separated the two germline ends. The CDR3 is made up of 14 amino acids. Per the germline V gene, CDR1 is SEHNR and CDR2 is FQNEAQ (reference sequence). DNA of the CDR3: TGTGCCAGCAGCTTAGCGGCCAGTGGAAACACCATATATTTT. This gives the protein CASSLAASGNTIYF.

The V and J genes are TRBV7-9 and TRBJ1-2; 7 positions match TRBD1. The trim removed 4 bases at V and 6 bases at J, leaving 23 bases unmatched. Germline CDR1 SEHNR, CDR2 FQNEAQ (reference sequence). CDR3 size: 19 residues. CDR3 bases: TGTGCCAGCAGCTCCCTAACAGGGACAGCCACTAACCCGAAGGATGGCTACACCTTC. Its translation is CASSSLTGTATNPKDGYTF.

This clone came up once. V is TRBV11-2 and J is TRBJ2-7, with D perhaps matching TRBD1 or TRBD2 (5 bases each). CDR1 SGHAT and CDR2 FQNNGV come from the germline V gene. Trimming took 1 base from V and 0 from J, leaving 7 bases between them. The CDR3 is made up of 14 amino acids. The CDR3: CASSLGGYSYEQYF. CDR3 coding DNA: TGTGCCAGCAGCTTAGGGGGGTACTCCTACGAGCAGTACTTC.

The J gene is TRBJ2-7, the V gene TRBV7-8; D is unresolved. In germline, CDR1 is SGHVS, CDR2 FQNEAQ. V dropped 3 bases and J dropped 0 bases, with 9 bases sitting between them. This CDR3 has 14 amino acids. The CDR3 DNA reads as TGTGCCAGCAGCTTGCCAATGGGCTCCTACGAGCAGTACTTC. Translation: CASSLPMGSYEQYF.

This chain connects TRBV7-9 to TRBJ2-7, with TRBD1 matching 9 bases. Germline values: CDR1 SEHNR, CDR2 FQNEAQ (reference sequence). Unmatched junction bases numbered 10, after V lost 4 bases and J lost 3 bases. The CDR3 covers 16 residues. CDR3 in amino acids: CASSSSGQGNFYEQYF. In nucleotides, the CDR3 is TGTGCCAGCAGCTCCTCAGGACAGGGGAATTTCTACGAGCAGTACTTC. The full variable domain, completed using reference TRBV7-9 and TRBJ2-7, is DTGVSQNPRHKITKRGQNVTFRCDPISEHNRLYWYRQTLGQGPEFLTYFQNEAQLEKSRLLSDRFSAERPKGSFSTLEIQRTEQGDSAMYLCASSSSGQGNFYEQYFGPGTRLTVT.

The chain is built from TRBV7-9 and TRBJ2-7, with D maybe TRBD2 (5 bases). The germline gives CDR1 SEHNR, CDR2 FQNEAQ (reference sequence). The CDR3 sequence is 13 residues long. Trimming took 5 bases from V and 0 from J, leaving 8 bases between them. The CDR3 coding sequence is TGTGCCAGCAGCCCCCGGGGCTCCTACGAGCAGTACTTC. Its protein is CASSPRGSYEQYF.

This clone turned up a few times. The chain couples TRBV5-4 to TRBJ2-2, with 7 bases matching TRBD1. CDR1 SGHNT and CDR2 YYREEE come from the germline V gene (reference sequence). CDR3 length: 14 amino acids. Unmatched junction bases numbered 8, after V lost 7 bases and J lost 5 bases. CDR3 amino acids: CASLRQGRTGELFF. In DNA, the CDR3 is TGTGCCAGCCTTCGACAGGGTCGAACCGGGGAGCTGTTTTTT.

The chain is built from TRBV2 and TRBJ2-5, with 9 bases identical to TRBD2. V gave up 5 bases and J gave up 1 base; unmatched junction bases: 8. Per germline, CDR1 SNHLY and CDR2 FYNNEI. The CDR3 runs to 16 residues. Here the CDR3 reads CASSPASGARQETQYF. The CDR3 region has the DNA TGTGCCAGCAGTCCGGCTAGCGGGGCACGCCAAGAGACCCAGTACTTC.

The rearrangement links TRBV5-1 to TRBJ2-1; a weak D match, TRBD1 (5 bases). The germline V gene has CDR1 SGHRS and CDR2 YFSETQ. This CDR3 comprises 14 residues. V shed 3 bases and J shed 9 bases, with 16 bases lying between them. As DNA, the CDR3 is TGCGCCAGCAGCTCGCAGGGTGGTAGCAGTGAGCAGTTCTTC. As protein: CASSSQGGSSEQFF.

This chain links TRBV12-3 or TRBV12-4 with TRBJ1-2; D may be TRBD1 (5 bases). The CDR3 loop spans 13 amino acids. Deletions cut 5 bases from V and 2 bases from J, with 9 bases between. The CDR3 region has the DNA TGTGCCAGCAGTCAAGGGGAAAACTATGGCTACACCTTC. It encodes CASSQGENYGYTF.

This clone was counted once. This chain uses TRBV5-1 with TRBJ2-1; D gene unclear. The CDR3 extends over 13 amino acids. Germline V gene lookup returns CDR1 SGHRS and CDR2 YFSETQ. V lost 0 bases to trimming and J lost 8 bases, with 9 bases between them. CDR3 protein: CASSLEARDEQFF. CDR3 nucleotide sequence: TGCGCCAGCAGCTTGGAGGCAAGGGATGAGCAGTTCTTC.

V is TRBV6-5 and J is TRBJ1-4; tentative D call: TRBD1 (5 bases). The V and J ends lost 0 bases and 5 bases respectively, with 13 bases between them. Germline CDR1 reads MNHEY; CDR2 reads SVGAGI. The CDR3 runs 16 residues. The CDR3 nucleotides are TGTGCCAGCAGTTACTCAGGGGCGTTCGTCAATGAAAAACTGTTTTTT. Translated: CASSYSGAFVNEKLFF.

V usage is TRBV18 and J usage is TRBJ1-3; D is undetermined. The CDR3 sequence is 15 residues long. Trimming stripped 3 bases from V and 4 bases from J, with 13 bases between. Germline V gives CDR1 KGHSH, CDR2 LQKENI. The CDR3 DNA sequence: TGTGCCAGCTCACCGGAGGGCGCGACGGGAAACACCATATATTTT. Its protein product is CASSPEGATGNTIYF.

This clone occurred a few times. The chain links TRBV24-1 to TRBJ2-2; D may match TRBD1 or TRBD2 (6 bases each). Germline CDR1 reads KGHDR; CDR2 reads SFDVKD. CDR3 length equals 16 residues. Trimming cost V 5 bases and J 0 bases, with 12 bases left between them. The CDR3 DNA follows: TGTGCCACCAGTGGAAACAGGGAGGCGAACACCGGGGAGCTGTTTTTT. Translated: CATSGNREANTGELFF.

This rearrangement joins TRBV12-2 to TRBJ2-2; the table gives TRBD1 as D, unverified against the DNA. TRBV12-2 is an annotated pseudogene. CDR3 length: 16 amino acids. The CDR3, as DNA: TGTGCAAGTCGCTTAGCCTCCAGTTGCAACACCGGGGAGCTGTTTTTT. Translated: CASRLASSCNTGELFF.

The chain is built from TRBV7-2 and TRBJ1-2; a weak D match, TRBD1 (5 bases). Trimming removed 3 bases at V and 4 bases at J, with 6 bases between. CDR1 is SGHTA and CDR2 is FQGNSA in the germline V gene. The CDR3 is 12 residues long. The DNA for the CDR3 is TGTGCCAGCAGCTTTGGGGGCTATGGCTACACCTTC. Translation: CASSFGGYGYTF. Based on the CDR3 plus reference TRBV7-2 and TRBJ1-2, the full variable domain is GAGVSQSPSNKVTEKGKDVELRCDPISGHTALYWYRQSLGQGLEFLIYFQGNSAPDKSGLPSDRFSAERTGGSVSTLTIQRTQQEDSAVYLCASSFGGYGYTFGSGTRLTVV.

The CDR3 loop is CSARVNEQFF. The CDR3 bases are TGCAGTGCTAGAGTGAATGAGCAGTTCTTC. The rearrangement uses TRBV20-1 and TRBJ2-1; no clear D gene. V was trimmed by 1 base and J by 7 bases, leaving 2 bases between them. The CDR3 is 10 residues long. Germline CDR1 reads DFQATT; CDR2 reads SNEGSKA (reference sequence).

The V gene is TRBV6-5, the J gene TRBJ2-5; D perhaps matches TRBD2 (6 bases). The CDR3 is 14 residues long. With 6 bases removed from V and 5 bases from J, the gap between germline ends came to 16 bases. In germline, CDR1 is MNHEY, CDR2 SVGAGI. The CDR3 protein is CASSETAEGETQYF. The CDR3 nucleotides read TGTGCCAGCAGCGAGACAGCGGAGGGGGAGACCCAGTACTTC.

The rearrangement uses TRBV19 and TRBJ2-7, with 11 positions matching TRBD2. CDR1 and CDR2 (germline): LNHDA, SQIVND (reference sequence). CDR3 size: 15 residues. Unmatched junction bases numbered 6, after V lost 4 bases and J lost 4 bases. Here the CDR3 reads CASSTTSGSIYEQYF. CDR3 nucleotide sequence: TGTGCCAGTAGTACTACTAGCGGGAGTATATACGAGCAGTACTTC.

The rearrangement joins TRBV5-4 to TRBJ1-1, with D unclear. Germline V CDR1 and CDR2: SGHNT, YYREEE (reference sequence). Trimming took 0 bases from V and 1 from J, leaving 4 bases between them. The CDR3 length is 13 residues. CDR3 amino acids: CASSLAGNTEAFF. Here the CDR3 DNA reads TGTGCCAGCAGCTTGGCAGGGAACACTGAAGCTTTCTTT.